The 17 T cell receptor beta chains listed next were all sequenced from one sample in a study of T cells after yellow fever vaccination. A single record per CDR3 protein comes from TCRdb applying MiXCR to the 5' RACE reads. This repertoire shows 300,000 to 350,000 distinct CDR3 sequences, roughly a tenth found once; its top ten account for about 3%. Here the sequenced sample was CD4+ T cells sorted from PBMCs, taken 45 days after the yellow fever booster vaccination. The receptors were sampled from a man younger than 35 who received the YFV17D yellow fever vaccine.

At least ten counts were recorded for this clonotype. This sequence joins TRBV12-3 or TRBV12-4 and TRBJ2-1, with 12 positions matching TRBD2. The CDR3 covers 16 residues. V gave up 6 bases and J gave up 9 bases; unmatched junction bases: 12. The CDR3: CASSLTPSGGASEQFF. Here the CDR3 DNA reads TGTGCCAGCAGCCTCACCCCTAGCGGGGGGGCAAGTGAGCAGTTCTTC.

This clonotype was counted a few times. The rearrangement uses TRBV27 and TRBJ2-7, with 8 bases that match TRBD1. Germline lookup yields CDR1 MNHEY and CDR2 SMNVEV (reference sequence). V shed 5 bases and J 2 bases; nucleotides not matched to a gene: 5. This CDR3 comprises 14 residues. This CDR3 reads CASSRDRRPYEQYF. The CDR3 DNA reads TGTGCCAGCAGTAGGGACAGGCGCCCCTACGAGCAGTACTTC.

The J gene is TRBJ1-2, the V gene TRBV12-3 or TRBV12-4; 7 positions match TRBD1. Unmatched junction bases numbered 4, after V lost 7 bases and J lost 5 bases. The CDR3 contains 12 residues. The CDR3 coding sequence is TGTGCCAGCAAATCACAGGGGTATGGCTACACCTTC. Amino acid sequence: CASKSQGYGYTF.

V is TRBV18 and J is TRBJ2-1; 8 bases agree with TRBD2. This CDR3 is 16 amino acids long. The germline V gene has CDR1 KGHSH and CDR2 LQKENI. Trimming removed 6 bases from V and 3 bases from J; junction bases left unmatched: 10. CDR3 region: CASSPRIAGSYNEQFF. In DNA, the CDR3 is TGTGCCAGCTCCCCCCGAATAGCGGGGAGCTACAATGAGCAGTTCTTC.

This rearrangement joins TRBV6-5 to TRBJ2-3; TRBD1 matches at 7 bases. The germline CDR1 and CDR2 sequences are MNHEY and SVGAGI. The CDR3 has 12 amino acids. The trim removed 5 bases at V and 13 bases at J, leaving 9 bases unmatched. The CDR3 region is CASSKGGYGEYF. The CDR3 DNA sequence: TGTGCCAGCAGTAAAGGGGGCTATGGAGAGTATTTT.

This clonotype was counted between two and nine times. This rearrangement joins TRBV6-5 to TRBJ2-2; no firm D call. This CDR3 has 17 residues. CDR1 is MNHEY and CDR2 is SVGAGI in the germline V gene. Trimming removed 7 bases from V and 0 bases from J, with 18 bases in between. The CDR3 coding sequence is TGTGCCAGCACCCCACTGGACGGAACCTCGAACACCGGGGAGCTGTTTTTT. This sequence encodes CASTPLDGTSNTGELFF.

The V call is TRBV7-2, the J call TRBJ1-3, with TRBD1 matching over 9 bases. CDR1 is SGHTA, CDR2 FQGNSA, per germline. There are 16 residues in the CDR3. After removal of 1 base from V and 5 bases from J, the junction contained 6 bases not matched to a gene. CDR3: CASSLDSGQGRNTIYF. CDR3 sequence (DNA): TGTGCCAGCAGCTTAGACTCCGGACAGGGGAGAAACACCATATATTTT.

This clonotype was found many times. The chain has TRBV20-1 and TRBJ2-3; unclear D gene. V lost 7 bases and J lost 0, with 8 bases in between. Germline V gene sequence: CDR1 DFQATT, CDR2 SNEGSKA (reference sequence). CDR3 length equals 12 residues. Here the CDR3 reads CSGRVSTDTQYF. DNA of the CDR3: TGCAGTGGCCGGGTTAGCACAGATACGCAGTATTTT.

Only a few counts were recorded for this clonotype. The chain is built from TRBV5-1 and TRBJ2-3; perhaps TRBD1 as D (7 bases). This CDR3 is built from 11 residues. The V and J ends lost 6 bases and 10 bases respectively, with 12 bases between them. Germline loops: CDR1 SGHRS, CDR2 YFSETQ. The CDR3 DNA follows: TGCGCCAGCAACAGGGGAGGATCGCAGTATTTT. Translated: CASNRGGSQYF.

This chain connects TRBV4-2 to TRBJ2-3; D call uncertain. The CDR3 has 14 residues. V was cut by 6 bases and J by 2 bases, with 12 bases left in between. CDR1 LGHNA and CDR2 YNFKEQ come from the germline V gene. Written as DNA, the CDR3 is TGTGCCAGCAGAAAGGCTCGGACCACAGATACGCAGTATTTT. This encodes CASRKARTTDTQYF.

Note on this clonotype: A read error may produce the germline difference seen at one junction end. The J gene is TRBJ2-2, the V gene TRBV7-7; tentatively, D is TRBD2 (5 bases). Germline CDR1 is SSHAT and CDR2 is FNYEAQ (reference sequence). This CDR3 region has 16 residues. The CDR3: CASSLRAVANTGELSF. The CDR3 region has the DNA TGTGCCAGCAGCCTTAGGGCCGTCGCGAACACCGGGGAGCTGTCTTTT.

There are a few counts of this clonotype. CDR3 sequence: CASSGQGAVNTEAFF. The DNA for the CDR3 is TGTGCCAGCAGCGGTCAGGGGGCGGTGAACACTGAAGCTTTCTTT. The rearrangement joins TRBV9 to TRBJ1-1; 8 bases match TRBD1. V was pared by 3 bases and J by 0 bases, with 4 bases of the junction left unmatched. The germline gives CDR1 SGDLS, CDR2 YYNGEE. There are 15 residues in the CDR3.

This chain connects TRBV5-5 to TRBJ2-1; the match to TRBD2 covers 7 bases. CDR1 is SGHKS and CDR2 is YYEKEE in the germline V gene (reference sequence). CDR3 size: 14 residues. J was trimmed by 5 bases and V by 0 bases; bases with no gene match: 2. CDR3 DNA: TGTGCCAGCAGCTTGGTCGGGGGGAACAATGAGCAGTTCTTC. It yields the protein CASSLVGGNNEQFF.

The chain recombines TRBV12-3 or TRBV12-4 with TRBJ1-2; 9 nucleotides align to TRBD1. The J segment lost 8 bases and the V segment lost 6 bases, leaving 7 bases of the junction unmatched. This CDR3 is built from 13 residues. The CDR3 DNA reads as TGTGCCAGCAGCCTATACAGGGGGCTAGGCTACACCTTC. It yields the protein CASSLYRGLGYTF.

The J gene is TRBJ2-3, the V gene TRBV7-2; TRBD2 agrees at 8 bases. The CDR3 contains 18 residues. Germline trimming cut 5 bases from V and 5 bases from J; bases unmatched to any gene: 18. Germline V lookup: CDR1 SGHTA, CDR2 FQGNSA. In DNA form, the CDR3 reads TGTGCCAGCAGCCCAAACCGCCCAGGACTAGCCCCTGGAGATACGCAGTATTTT. Amino acid sequence: CASSPNRPGLAPGDTQYF.

The CDR3 sequence: CASSQCKETGELFF. CDR3 DNA: TGCGCCAGCAGTCAATGCAAAGAAACCGGGGAGCTGTTTTTT. This rearrangement joins TRBV23-1 to TRBJ2-2; D unresolved. TRBV23-1 is an ORF; its function is uncertain. The CDR3 spans 14 residues. V lost 1 base and J 5 bases, leaving 8 bases between the germline ends.

This clonotype was seen repeatedly, ten times or more. The gene calls are TRBV7-9 and TRBJ2-1, with TRBD2 matching 7 bases. V shed 4 bases and J 5 bases; nucleotides not matched to a gene: 8. Germline loops: CDR1 SEHNR, CDR2 FQNEAQ (reference sequence). The CDR3 loop spans 15 amino acids. CDR3 sequence: CASSSVAGPDNEQFF. In DNA, the CDR3 is TGTGCCAGCAGCTCAGTAGCGGGCCCAGACAATGAGCAGTTCTTC.